A selection of T cell receptor beta chains follows, all from one sample in a study of vaccination effects on CD4 cells after COVID-19. Method: immunoSEQ multiplex PCR; TCRdb's copy keeps in-frame clones and lacks some. The sample has about 46,000 clones, about 76% seen once. Their antigens are not known. The source was CD4+ T cells from PBMCs cultured with HCoV-OC43 spike peptides, collected after COVID-19 vaccination. Receptor source: a human donor who received a COVID-19 vaccine. The CDR3 runs from the conserved cysteine through the conserved F or W. Each record gives: V gene, D gene, clone size, J gene, CDR3 DNA, CDR3 protein. D genes are given only for firm matches. Expanded clones are given a class, and other clones once, few, many or no size at all.

V: TRBV5-1
D: TRBD2
size: NA
J: TRBJ2-7
DNA: TGCGCCAGCAGCTTGGGGACTAGCGGTTACGAGCAGTACTTC
CDR3: CASSLGTSGYEQYF

V: TRBV5-1
D: NA
size: NA
J: TRBJ2-6
DNA: TGCGCCAGCAGCCATACTTCTGGGGCCAACGTCCTGACTTTC
CDR3: CASSHTSGANVLTF

V: TRBV7-2
D: NA
size: NA
J: TRBJ1-6
DNA: TGTGCCAGCAGCTTAGCGGGGGAGGGGCATTCACCCCTCCACTTT
CDR3: CASSLAGEGHSPLHF

V: TRBV6-5
D: NA
size: NA
J: TRBJ1-1
DNA: TGTGCCAGCAGTTACTCGCCTCGGGGATCTCACACTGAAGCTTTCTTT
CDR3: CASSYSPRGSHTEAFF

V: TRBV15
D: TRBD2
size: NA
J: TRBJ2-1
DNA: TGTGCCACCAGCAGTGAAGCGGGGTACAATGAGCAGTTCTTC
CDR3: CATSSEAGYNEQFF

V: TRBV19
D: TRBD1
size: NA
J: TRBJ1-2
DNA: TGTGCCAGTAGTATAGACCCCTGGGACAGGGGCGATGGCTACACCTTC
CDR3: CASSIDPWDRGDGYTF

V: TRBV30
D: NA
size: large
J: TRBJ1-5
DNA: TGTGCCTGGGGAACTGACAGCCATCAGCCCCAGCATTTT
CDR3: CAWGTDSHQPQHF

V: TRBV19
D: NA
size: few
J: TRBJ1-2
DNA: TGTGCCAGTAGAAGGCAGGGGAATGGCTACACCTTC
CDR3: CASRRQGNGYTF

V: TRBV19
D: TRBD2
size: NA
J: TRBJ2-5
DNA: TGTGCCAGTAGTCTAGCGGGGGCCCTAGAGACCCAGTACTTC
CDR3: CASSLAGALETQYF

V: TRBV2
D: NA
size: NA
J: TRBJ2-1
DNA: TGTGCCAGCAGTGAACAGGGAGGCGATGAGCAGTTCTTC
CDR3: CASSEQGGDEQFF

V: TRBV15
D: NA
size: NA
J: TRBJ1-1
DNA: TGTGCCACCAGAAGGGGCCAATCTAGCACTGAAGCTTTCTTT
CDR3: CATRRGQSSTEAFF

V: TRBV10-3
D: NA
size: NA
J: TRBJ2-3
DNA: TGTGCCACCCTTGCCCGGTTAGGTCTCACAGATACGCAGTATTTT
CDR3: CATLARLGLTDTQYF

V: TRBV13
D: NA
size: NA
J: TRBJ2-3
DNA: TGTGCCAGCACCGTAGTCGGGGGCCCGGCTAGCACAGATACGCAGTATTTT
CDR3: CASTVVGGPASTDTQYF

V: TRBV2
D: NA
size: NA
J: TRBJ2-2
DNA: TGTGCCAGCAGTGGTGACGGATTGAACACCGGGGAGCTGTTTTTT
CDR3: CASSGDGLNTGELFF

V: TRBV3-1/TRBV3-2
D: NA
size: NA
J: TRBJ2-7
DNA: TGTGCCAGCAGCCAAGATCTCCTCTACGAGCAGTACTTC
CDR3: CASSQDLLYEQYF

V: TRBV7-9
D: NA
size: once
J: TRBJ2-7
DNA: TGTGCCAGCAGAGCGGTCCAGACGGGCTCCTACGAGCAGTACTTC
CDR3: CASRAVQTGSYEQYF

V: TRBV5-6
D: NA
size: NA
J: TRBJ2-3
DNA: TGTGCCAGCAGCTTTTGGGCGCCCTCGAGGACAGATACGCAGTATTTT
CDR3: CASSFWAPSRTDTQYF

V: TRBV5-8
D: NA
size: NA
J: TRBJ2-6
DNA: TGTGCCAGCAGCTTACCCGTCAGCTCTGGGGCCAACGTCCTGACTTTC
CDR3: CASSLPVSSGANVLTF

V: TRBV7-2
D: NA
size: NA
J: TRBJ2-3
DNA: TGTGCCAGCAGCTTAGGCGGGACAACAGATACGCAGTATTTT
CDR3: CASSLGGTTDTQYF

V: TRBV19
D: TRBD2
size: NA
J: TRBJ2-2
DNA: TGTGCCACCTCCGGGGGACTAGCGGAAAACACCGGGGAGCTGTTTTTT
CDR3: CATSGGLAENTGELFF

V: TRBV5-1
D: NA
size: few
J: TRBJ1-5
DNA: TGCGCCAGCAGCTTAACGGGGTTCAATCAGCCCCAGCATTTT
CDR3: CASSLTGFNQPQHF

V: TRBV5-8
D: NA
size: NA
J: TRBJ1-2
DNA: TGTGCCAGCATCCAGTACGCTAACTATGGCTACACCTTC
CDR3: CASIQYANYGYTF

V: TRBV19
D: TRBD2
size: NA
J: TRBJ2-1
DNA: TGTGCCAGTAGTATAGAAGCGGGGGGGCTCTACAATGAGCAGTTCTTC
CDR3: CASSIEAGGLYNEQFF

V: TRBV6-1
D: NA
size: NA
J: TRBJ1-1
DNA: TGTGCCAGCAGTGAAGGGTTGACACCTATCACTGAAGCTTTCTTT
CDR3: CASSEGLTPITEAFF